The source of this T cell receptor (beta chain) is a study of human T cells and chemical hapten exposure (dated by TCRdb to about 2021). About the investigation overall: For sensitization, 2% DPC in acetone was applied to a roughly 2 cm by roughly 2 cm area of upper inner arm skin. Most of the patients in the cohort were female, and the cohort covered alopecia areata with under or over 50% scalp involvement, alopecia totalis and alopecia universalis. Patch testing was performed on the upper back with Finn chambers containing 0.01% DPC, and the patch tests were scored after 6 days according to International Contact Dermatitis Research Group standards. Patients additionally received weekly therapeutic DPC doses to the scalp throughout the roughly 25-week study period. The study tracked peripheral blood TCR repertoire changes in vivo during primary and secondary sensitization to the hapten diphenylcyclopropenone (DPC) in alopecia patients. Libraries were pooled for sequencing, and variation in per-sample TCR yields was attributed mainly to small differences in library volumes within the pool. Around 30 alopecia patients provided blood for TCR sequencing at one to four time points (pre-sensitization, 2, 6 and 24 weeks). Blood was sampled from patients pre-sensitization (week 0) and at 2, 6 and about 24 weeks after DPC sensitization. Results the study describes overall, beyond this receptor: DPC sensitization did not change how many TCRs were above 1 in 1000 frequency, and no evidence was found of alterations in global repertoire structure. Repeated subsampling changed both the strength of the expansion versus patch-test correlation and the threshold at which that correlation became significant. Patch test score correlated positively with the number of PT1 expanded TCRs, reaching significance at thresholds 8, 16 and 32 but not at 4. Because all patients had alopecia, a presumed autoimmune disease, the immune response of the patients might differ from that of healthy individuals. Significantly more large CDR3 similarity clusters were formed by expanded TCRs than by pre-sensitization or healthy control sets, consistent with antigen-driven responses.

Library preparation employed RACE. The reads were generated on a NextSeq 500. Library preparation attached unique molecular identifiers to individual cDNA molecules for quantitative, reproducible TCR counting. Both TCR alpha and TCR beta chains were sequenced from each blood RNA sample. Concerning the study's data processing: A median of approximately 100,000 TCRs per sample was observed, with a range of about 23,224 to 700,000. The Decombinator software suite was used to annotate V, J and CDR3 in the TCR reads. To make PS versus PT1 abundance plots, every sample was subsampled to the same number of TCRs (28,000). TCRs were defined as expanded if absent before sensitization and observed at least eight times at the 2-week time point. In TCRdb, the public reads were trimmed at Q25 with fastp and aligned with MiXCR, with productive beta chains retained. Each entry is one CDR3 protein sequence, shown with its most common DNA and genes. The V and J calls come from TCRdb's annotation, not from the publication. Within this sample are about 180,000 distinct CDR3 sequences, with about 31% of them counted one time only. The ten top clones hold roughly 3% of the sample.

Reading from cysteine to phenylalanine, the CDR3 counts 15 amino acids. The entry retains the CDR3 DNA only, 45 bases that are in frame from base 1. The germline V gene provides CDR1 MDHEN and CDR2 SYDVKM. Clipping removes 5 bases from V and 5 bases from J, with 9 as the unmatched junction base count. As concerns this clonotype: Its binding antigen is unknown. The record has no base qualities; no much larger clone is one base away.

The time point label here, explained by the study, means: pre-sensitization, week 0. Sample treatment or condition, as interpreted from the label and publication: therapeutic diphenylcyclopropenone sensitization with weekly scalp DPC. Blood at each patch-test visit was drawn before the patch test was applied. Eligible patients were aged 18 to 70, diagnosed with alopecia, deemed suitable for DPC therapy, and excluded if pregnant. Total RNA was extracted from unfractionated whole blood collected in Tempus Blood RNA tubes. Sequenced material: whole blood, taken in connection with sensitization to the hapten diphenylcyclopropenone (DPC). This sequence uses TRBV28 and TRBJ2-7; 10 bases in the junction line up with TRBD1. The receptor was isolated from a woman in her twenties or thirties with alopecia areata. Some clones in this sample may be carry-over from other donors' samples. The sequenced DNA: TGTGCCAGCAGTCCCTCGGGGACAGGGGTCAACGAGCAGTACTTC. Its amino acids are CASSPSGTGVNEQYF.